This T cell receptor (beta chain) derives from a study of identical twins. V was clipped by 4 bases and J by 2 bases, with 11 bases between them. The CDR3 runs to 14 residues. The germline gives CDR1 SGHRS, CDR2 YFSETQ. There were only healthy Caucasians among the donors. Template switching added a universal primer binding site, and final cDNA carried unique molecular identifiers. MiXCR was run by TCRdb on the 5' RACE reads, yielding one entry per CDR3 protein. In the table there are roughly 250,000 distinct CDR3 sequences, over 11% of which are singletons. This sequence originates from a woman between 18 and 29 years old in good health. Sequenced sample: memory (CD45RO+) T cells sorted from blood. V gene TRBV5-1 combines with J gene TRBJ2-3; D remains ambiguous. DNA for the CDR3: TGCGCCAGCAGCCCCCTCCGAATCACAGATACGCAGTATTTT. This gives the protein CASSPLRITDTQYF.